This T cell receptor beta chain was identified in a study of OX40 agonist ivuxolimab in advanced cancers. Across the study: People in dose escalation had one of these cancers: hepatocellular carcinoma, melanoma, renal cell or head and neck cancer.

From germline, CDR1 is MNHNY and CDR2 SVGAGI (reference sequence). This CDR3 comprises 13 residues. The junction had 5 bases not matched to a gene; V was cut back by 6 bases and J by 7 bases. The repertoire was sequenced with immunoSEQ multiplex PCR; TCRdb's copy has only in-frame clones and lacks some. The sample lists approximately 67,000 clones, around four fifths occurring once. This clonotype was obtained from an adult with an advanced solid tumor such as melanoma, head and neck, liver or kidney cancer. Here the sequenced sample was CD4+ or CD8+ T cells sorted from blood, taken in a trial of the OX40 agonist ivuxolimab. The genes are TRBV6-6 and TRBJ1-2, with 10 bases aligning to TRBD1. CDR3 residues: CASSQGQGLGYTF. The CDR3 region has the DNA TGTGCCAGCAGCCAGGGACAGGGGCTTGGCTACACCTTC.